The 29 T cell receptor beta chains reported below all come from one sample, sequenced in a study of Ad26.COV2.S vaccination and SARS-CoV-2 variants. Generated by immunoSEQ multiplex PCR, the TCRdb table keeps only in-frame clones and is missing some. The table records 300,000 to 400,000 clones, 85% to 90% of them present only once. Sample treatment: 15 to 20 received Ad26.COV2.S at low or high dose, single or two shots; about 5 received placebo; per-sample allocation not given. Sampling was performed 63 days after the first vaccine or placebo injection. The source material was peripheral blood, sampled in a trial of Ad26.COV2.S vaccine versus placebo. These receptor sequences come from a person aged 18 to 59 who received the Ad26.COV2.S COVID-19 vaccine or a placebo.

The CDR3 DNA is TGTGCCAGCAGCTCTGGGGGGGACGAGCAGTACTTC. Encoded protein: CASSSGGDEQYF. This chain links TRBV11-2 with TRBJ2-7; 7 nucleotides agree with TRBD2. Per germline, CDR1 SGHAT and CDR2 FQNNGV. Losses at the gene ends were 4 bases for V and 5 bases for J; bases not matched to a gene: 2. The CDR3 length is 12 residues.

The rearrangement uses TRBV4-2 and TRBJ1-1; D is uncertain. This CDR3 contains 15 residues. Trimming removed 1 base at V and 0 bases at J, with 9 bases between. From germline, CDR1 is LGHNA and CDR2 YNFKEQ. The CDR3 loop reads CASSQGNGVNTEAFF. The CDR3 region has the DNA TGTGCCAGCAGCCAAGGGAACGGAGTGAACACTGAAGCTTTCTTT.

The J gene is TRBJ2-7, the V gene TRBV19; possible D gene TRBD1, 6 bases. Per germline, CDR1 LNHDA and CDR2 SQIVND (reference sequence). The germline V and J ends were trimmed by 8 bases and 6 bases, with 20 bases remaining between them. The CDR3 consists of 14 residues. The CDR3 sequence: CASFDPLLGGEQYF. CDR3 DNA sequence: TGTGCCAGTTTTGACCCTCTTCTAGGGGGCGAGCAGTACTTC.

The CDR3 DNA is TGCGCCAGCAGCCGGGACCTTGGGAGCAATCAGCCCCAGCATTTT. It encodes CASSRDLGSNQPQHF. This chain connects TRBV4-3 to TRBJ1-5; maybe TRBD1 (5 bases). The CDR3 is made up of 15 amino acids. The germline V and J ends were trimmed by 4 bases and 1 base, with 11 bases remaining between them. Germline V lookup: CDR1 LGHNA, CDR2 YSLEER.

This clone has a handful of counts. The chain couples TRBV6-5 to TRBJ1-5; possibly TRBD1 for D (5 bases). CDR1 and CDR2 from the germline V gene are MNHEY and SVGAGI. Trimming left V 6 bases short and J 2 bases short, with 14 bases between. The CDR3 length is 15 residues. CDR3 in amino acids: CASRKGTGGNQPQHF. In DNA, the CDR3 is TGTGCCAGCAGGAAAGGGACCGGTGGCAATCAGCCCCAGCATTTT.

This clone appeared once. The chain is built from TRBV15 and TRBJ1-4; D might be TRBD1 (5 bases). Trimming cost V 1 base and J 6 bases, with 15 bases left between them. Germline-derived CDR1 and CDR2 are LNHNV and YYDKDF (reference sequence). The CDR3 totals 16 residues. Written as DNA, the CDR3 is TGTGCCACCAGCAGAGGGTCAGGGTCAAGTGATGAAAAACTGTTTTTT. This codes for CATSRGSGSSDEKLFF.

This chain uses TRBV3-1 (or the pseudogene TRBV3-2) with TRBJ1-5, with 7 bases identical to TRBD1. Trimming took 3 bases from V and 7 from J; bases not matched to a gene: 6. Germline loops: CDR1 LGHDT, CDR2 YNNKEL (reference sequence). The CDR3 has 14 amino acids. The CDR3 loop is CASSQTGSGQPQHF. The CDR3 DNA follows: TGTGCCAGCAGCCAGACAGGGTCTGGGCAGCCCCAGCATTTT.

The gene calls are TRBV6-6 and TRBJ1-2, with TRBD1 identical over 7 bases. V dropped 4 bases and J dropped 1; count of bases not matched to a gene: 6. Germline CDR1 and CDR2: MNHNY and SVGAGI (reference sequence). The CDR3 sequence is 15 residues long. The CDR3 is CASSSAGTDNYGYTF. CDR3 coding DNA: TGTGCCAGCAGTTCTGCCGGGACAGATAACTATGGCTACACCTTC.

This rearrangement joins TRBV10-2 to TRBJ2-2, with unresolved D. Trimming pared 0 bases from V and 8 bases from J, leaving 16 bases between. Germline V gene lookup returns CDR1 WSHSY and CDR2 SAAADI. CDR3 length: 16 residues. CDR3 in amino acids: CASSESGQAEPGELFF. DNA for the CDR3: TGCGCCAGCAGTGAGTCTGGGCAAGCCGAGCCGGGGGAGCTGTTTTTT.

V is TRBV24-1 and J is TRBJ2-3; possible D gene TRBD2, 5 bases. The CDR3 is 15 residues long. In germline, CDR1 is KGHDR, CDR2 SFDVKD. The V gene lost 6 bases and the J gene lost 0 bases, with 12 bases spanning the gap. The CDR3 reads CATSYGDPSTDTQYF. The CDR3 nucleotides read TGTGCCACCAGTTACGGGGATCCTAGCACAGATACGCAGTATTTT.

This rearrangement joins TRBV12-5 to TRBJ2-1; possibly TRBD2 for D (6 bases). Germline V gene sequence: CDR1 LGHNT, CDR2 FRNRAP. This CDR3 has 14 amino acids. Deletions cut 1 base from V and 9 bases from J, with 13 bases between. The CDR3 is CASGLGSRDGEQFF. The CDR3 DNA follows: TGTGCTAGTGGTTTGGGTTCGCGGGACGGTGAGCAGTTCTTC.

The chain employs TRBV7-6 and TRBJ1-6; 7 nucleotides match TRBD1. The ends lost 4 bases at V and 0 bases at J; junction bases unmatched: 9. The CDR3 runs 18 residues. Germline-derived CDR1 and CDR2 are SGHVS and FNYEAQ. The CDR3 loop reads CASSSYEGQSSYNSPLHF. CDR3 nucleotides: TGTGCCAGCAGCTCTTACGAGGGACAGAGCTCCTATAATTCACCCCTCCACTTT.

V gene TRBV27 combines with J gene TRBJ1-2, with a tentative D call TRBD1 (6 bases). The germline V gene has CDR1 MNHEY and CDR2 SMNVEV (reference sequence). V was pared by 4 bases and J by 3 bases, with 12 bases between. The CDR3 is 14 amino acids. The CDR3 loop reads CASSSHRVDYGYTF. The CDR3 coding sequence is TGTGCCAGCAGTTCTCACAGGGTCGACTATGGCTACACCTTC.

The gene calls are TRBV19 and TRBJ1-1; possibly TRBD1 for D (5 bases). Trimming cost V 7 bases and J 1 base, with 19 bases left between them. Per the germline V gene, CDR1 is LNHDA and CDR2 is SQIVND (reference sequence). This CDR3 contains 16 residues. This CDR3 reads CASMTSIRDRNTEAFF. Here the CDR3 DNA reads TGTGCCAGTATGACGAGTATCCGAGACAGGAACACTGAAGCTTTCTTT. The full variable domain, rest sourced from reference TRBV19 and TRBJ1-1, is DGGITQSPKYLFRKEGQNVTLSCEQNLNHDAMYWYRQDPGQGLRLIYYSQIVNDFQKGDIAEGYSVSREKKESFPLTVTSAQKNPTAFYLCASMTSIRDRNTEAFFGQGTRLTVV.

This clone was detected a few times. The CDR3 protein is CASSFGFGTGGLLWSNQPQHF. In DNA, the CDR3 is TGTGCCAGCAGTTTTGGGTTTGGGACAGGGGGGCTACTGTGGAGCAATCAGCCCCAGCATTTT. The genes are TRBV28 and TRBJ1-5, with 11 positions matching TRBD1. The CDR3 is made up of 21 amino acids. V lost 3 bases, J lost 1 base, and 17 bases stayed unmatched. Germline CDR1 is MDHEN and CDR2 is SYDVKM.

The chain couples TRBV6-5 to TRBJ2-1; possibly TRBD1 for D (6 bases). The V and J ends lost 6 bases and 0 bases respectively, with 12 bases between them. The CDR3 loop spans 15 amino acids. Germline V CDR1 and CDR2: MNHEY, SVGAGI. The CDR3 DNA follows: TGTGCCAGCAGGTTAGACAGGAGCTCCTACAATGAGCAGTTCTTC. Translated: CASRLDRSSYNEQFF.

The chain employs TRBV19 and TRBJ1-1, with D perhaps TRBD1 (5 bases). CDR3 size: 13 residues. Per germline, CDR1 LNHDA and CDR2 SQIVND (reference sequence). V was cut by 11 bases and J by 4 bases, with 17 bases left in between. The CDR3 protein is CACLQGPGTEAFF. CDR3 sequence (DNA): TGTGCCTGTCTCCAGGGACCGGGCACTGAAGCTTTCTTT. Drawing the rest from reference TRBV19 and TRBJ1-1, the complete variable domain is DGGITQSPKYLFRKEGQNVTLSCEQNLNHDAMYWYRQDPGQGLRLIYYSQIVNDFQKGDIAEGYSVSREKKESFPLTVTSAQKNPTAFYLCACLQGPGTEAFFGQGTRLTVV.

The V call is TRBV7-2, the J call TRBJ2-1; 8 bases line up with TRBD2. With V trimmed by 5 bases and J by 8 bases, 11 bases remained unmatched. The CDR3 is 15 amino acids. Germline lookup yields CDR1 SGHTA and CDR2 FQGNSA. CDR3 loop: CASSAGTSIPDEQFF. For the CDR3, the DNA is TGTGCCAGCAGCGCCGGGACTAGTATTCCCGATGAGCAGTTCTTC. The whole variable domain, remainder taken from reference TRBV7-2 and TRBJ2-1, is GAGVSQSPSNKVTEKGKDVELRCDPISGHTALYWYRQSLGQGLEFLIYFQGNSAPDKSGLPSDRFSAERTGGSVSTLTIQRTQQEDSAVYLCASSAGTSIPDEQFFGPGTRLTVL.

In this sample, this clone turned up once. This chain joins TRBV18 and TRBJ2-7; the D gene is possibly TRBD2 (5 bases). V dropped 6 bases and J dropped 2 bases, with 23 bases sitting between them. Germline CDR1 reads KGHSH; CDR2 reads LQKENI. This CDR3 spans 17 amino acids. The CDR3 here is CASSITSPGDYPYEQYV. The CDR3 DNA reads TGTGCCAGCTCTATCACGTCCCCGGGCGACTACCCCTACGAGCAGTACGTC.

V is TRBV28 and J is TRBJ1-2; 10 bases align to TRBD1. From germline, CDR1 is MDHEN and CDR2 SYDVKM. The CDR3 spans 17 residues. The J segment lost 1 base and the V segment lost 5 bases, leaving 10 bases of the junction unmatched. The CDR3, as DNA: TGTGCCAGCAGTCCCTACTCCGGGACAGGGGTTAACTATGGCTACACCTTC. Its translation: CASSPYSGTGVNYGYTF.

This chain uses TRBV19 with TRBJ1-1; D not certain. The CDR3 contains 14 residues. Germline CDR1 and CDR2: LNHDA and SQIVND (reference sequence). V was clipped by 3 bases and J by 0 bases, with 8 bases between them. CDR3 nucleotides: TGTGCCAGTAGTATTGCGGACTTGAACACTGAAGCTTTCTTT. Translated, it gives CASSIADLNTEAFF. Full variable domain (missing parts from reference TRBV19 and TRBJ1-1): DGGITQSPKYLFRKEGQNVTLSCEQNLNHDAMYWYRQDPGQGLRLIYYSQIVNDFQKGDIAEGYSVSREKKESFPLTVTSAQKNPTAFYLCASSIADLNTEAFFGQGTRLTVV.

The rearrangement links TRBV9 to TRBJ2-2; 8 nucleotides agree with TRBD2. CDR1 is SGDLS and CDR2 is YYNGEE in the germline V gene. This CDR3 comprises 18 residues. Germline trimming cut 0 bases from V and 0 bases from J; bases unmatched to any gene: 7. As DNA, the CDR3 is TGTGCCAGCAGCGTAGGTCCCCTAGCGGGCTCGAACACCGGGGAGCTGTTTTTT. This gives the protein CASSVGPLAGSNTGELFF.

This clone has more than one count but fewer than ten. The V gene is TRBV15, the J gene TRBJ2-2; no clear D gene. The CDR3 consists of 13 residues. CDR1 and CDR2 (germline): LNHNV, YYDKDF (reference sequence). The V end was cut by 8 bases, the J end by 1 base, with 8 bases between. CDR3 loop: CATANLNTGELFF. The CDR3, as DNA: TGTGCCACCGCGAACCTGAACACCGGGGAGCTGTTTTTT.

CDR3 in amino acids: CASSSSTDTQYF. CDR3 DNA: TGTGCCAGCAGCTCTAGCACAGATACGCAGTATTTT. The chain carries TRBV7-3 and TRBJ2-3, with no clear D. Germline-derived CDR1 and CDR2 are SGHTA and FQGTGA. Trimming cost V 4 bases and J 0 bases, with 2 bases left between them. The CDR3 runs to 12 residues.

V is TRBV11-2 and J is TRBJ1-2; possible D gene TRBD1, 6 bases. The CDR3 sequence is 14 residues long. Trimming stripped 3 bases from V and 2 bases from J, with 10 bases between. Per the germline V gene, CDR1 is SGHAT and CDR2 is FQNNGV. CDR3: CASSLTDRNYGYTF. For the CDR3, the DNA is TGTGCCAGCAGCTTGACCGACAGGAACTATGGCTACACCTTC.

CDR3 residues: CASSGSTGELFF. CDR3 sequence (DNA): TGTGCCAGCAGCGGAAGCACCGGGGAGCTGTTTTTT. The chain couples TRBV3-1 (or the pseudogene TRBV3-2) to TRBJ2-2, with D uncertain. V lost 5 bases to trimming and J lost 4 bases, with 5 bases between them. The CDR3 consists of 12 residues. Germline V gives CDR1 LGHDT, CDR2 YNNKEL (reference sequence).

This chain joins TRBV11-3 and TRBJ2-1, with TRBD2 matching over 8 bases. The CDR3 has 16 amino acids. Germline assignment: CDR1 SGHNT and CDR2 YENEEA. The junction had 14 bases not matched to a gene; V was cut back by 5 bases and J by 8 bases. The DNA of the CDR3 is TGTGCCAGCAGCCCCCCTGTGAGCGGGAGAAAAGATGAGCAGTTCTTC. This sequence encodes CASSPPVSGRKDEQFF.

This clone was picked up one time. The chain recombines TRBV15 with TRBJ1-1; 7 bases align to TRBD1. This CDR3 has 16 amino acids. The junction had 4 bases not matched to a gene; V was cut back by 0 bases and J by 0 bases. From germline, CDR1 is LNHNV and CDR2 YYDKDF (reference sequence). The DNA for the CDR3 is TGTGCCACCAGCAGAGACGGGGACAGCTTGAACACTGAAGCTTTCTTT. Translating it yields CATSRDGDSLNTEAFF.

This clone turned up a few times. The CDR3 loop reads CAISDPPGLYGYTF. For the CDR3, the DNA is TGTGCCATCAGTGATCCCCCAGGGTTGTATGGCTACACCTTC. This chain links TRBV10-3 with TRBJ1-2; possible D gene TRBD1, 5 bases. The CDR3 runs 14 residues. Germline V gene lookup returns CDR1 ENHRY and CDR2 SYGVKD. V lost 3 bases and J 5 bases, leaving 13 bases between the germline ends.